This TCR beta chain was recorded in a study of graft-versus-host responses after intestinal transplantation. Study-wide results and caveats: HvG clone declines early post-transplant were associated with peak circulating GvH levels.

CDR3 size: 15 residues. Germline-derived CDR1 and CDR2 are LNHDA and SQIVND (reference sequence). V lost 5 bases, J lost 4 bases, and 4 bases stayed unmatched. TCRdb's table, derived via immunoSEQ multiplex PCR, lists solely in-frame clones and lacks some. Of over 10,000 clones listed, approximately 84% are singletons. Concerning this clone itself: Its antigen is not known.

The chain carries TRBV19 and TRBJ2-4; 11 bases are shared with TRBD2. The input for sequencing was PBMCs, taken almost 310 days after intestinal transplant. The sequence was collected from a human patient who received an intestinal transplant, so some T cells may come from the graft donor. The CDR3 region has the DNA TGTGCCAGTAGTGTTCTAGCGGGAGGAAAAAACATTCAGTACTTC. This gives the protein CASSVLAGGKNIQYF.